The rows below give T cell receptor beta chains drawn from one sample of a study of T cells in Graves' hyperthyroidism and ophthalmopathy. One entry per CDR3 protein, called by TCRdb with MiXCR from the multiplex PCR reads. The sample lists just over 550,000 distinct CDR3 sequences; under 60% were seen once. The sample was peripheral blood or thyroid tissue (not recorded which). The receptors originated from a woman between 18 and 29 years old with Graves' hyperthyroidism. CDR3s include the opening cysteine and the closing phenylalanine or tryptophan. D genes are given only for firm matches. For some rows the clone size is stated as once, few or many, or as a class when expanded; others skip it.

v_call	clone_size	d_call	j_call	cdr3_nt	cdr3_aa
TRBV20-1	few	-	TRBJ1-5	TGCAGTGCTAGAGTGGGGCAGGGGAATCAGCCCCAGCATTTT	CSARVGQGNQPQHF
TRBV7-2	-	-	TRBJ1-6	TGTGCCAGCAGCGGGGACTATAATTCACCCCTCCACTTT	CASSGDYNSPLHF
TRBV11-2	once	TRBD2	TRBJ2-7	TGTGCCAGCAGCAGCCTAGCGGGCCTTACCTACGAGCAGTACTTC	CASSSLAGLTYEQYF
TRBV2	-	-	TRBJ2-5	TGTGCCATCAGTTCCGGGACGGCCGGGGCCCAGTACTTC	CAISSGTAGAQYF
TRBV4-3	few	TRBD1	TRBJ1-2	TGCGCCAGCAGCCAGAGAGGGGGCTACTATGGCTACACCTTC	CASSQRGGYYGYTF
TRBV20-1	-	-	TRBJ2-7	TGCAGTGCTAGAGAGAGTTTAACCGTCAGTACCGAGCAGTACTTC	CSARESLTVSTEQYF
TRBV7-9	few	-	TRBJ1-4	TGTGCCAGCAGCTTAGGGGGTGCGGGTGAAAAACTGTTTTTT	CASSLGGAGEKLFF
TRBV7-2	-	TRBD2	TRBJ2-7	TGTGCCAGCAGCTGGTTAGCGGGAGATAACCTCTACGAGCAGTACTTC	CASSWLAGDNLYEQYF
TRBV25-1	once	-	TRBJ1-2	-	CACSARGRITNYGYTF
TRBV11-3	few	TRBD2	TRBJ2-7	TGTGCCAGCAGCACTCTACTAGCGGGAGGAGTTTACGAGCAGTACTTC	CASSTLLAGGVYEQYF
TRBV20-1	-	-	TRBJ1-6	TGCAGTGCTAGAGATCCCGGGACACCCCCCCACTTT	CSARDPGTPPHF
TRBV19	-	TRBD1	TRBJ1-1	TGTGCCAGTAGCCGGACAGGCGGGGGGTGGGAAGCTTTCTTT	CASSRTGGGWEAFF
TRBV7-9	-	TRBD1	TRBJ2-5	TGTGCCAGCAGCCCAACAACAGGGGCCCAGTACTTC	CASSPTTGAQYF
TRBV7-2	-	-	TRBJ2-7	TGTGCCAGCAGCCAAATTAATACGCAGTACTTC	CASSQINTQYF
TRBV11-1	-	TRBD1	TRBJ1-6	TGTGCCAGCAGCATCCCCGGGACAGGGGGGAAGACACCCCTCCACTTT	CASSIPGTGGKTPLHF
TRBV6-1	-	-	TRBJ1-5	TGTGCCAGCAGCCGCTCTAAGAGCCTGGATCAGCCCCAGCATTTT	CASSRSKSLDQPQHF
TRBV12-3/TRBV12-4	few	-	TRBJ1-1	TGTGCCAGCATCCTTGGCCCTGGTGAAGCTTTCTTT	CASILGPGEAFF
TRBV4-1	-	-	TRBJ2-6	TGCGCCAGCAGCCAAGGCCGGGCTAGCTCTGGGGCCAACGTCCTGACTTTC	CASSQGRASSGANVLTF
TRBV7-6	few	-	TRBJ1-3	TGTGCCAGCAGCTTACCGTCACCGGGGGCTGGAAACACCATATATTTT	CASSLPSPGAGNTIYF
TRBV9	-	-	TRBJ1-4	TGTGCCAGCAGCGTCGGACAAACTAATGAAAAACTGTTTTTT	CASSVGQTNEKLFF
TRBV24-1	-	TRBD1	TRBJ2-2	TGTGCCAGCAGTGGGGACAGAATCACCGGGGAGCTGTTTTTT	CASSGDRITGELFF
TRBV4-3	few	TRBD1	TRBJ2-5	TGCGCCAGCAGCCAAAGTCACAGGGGGGACCAAGAGACCCAGTACTTC	CASSQSHRGDQETQYF
TRBV20-1	-	TRBD2	TRBJ2-7	TGCAGTGCTAGAGATCCAGGACTAGGCTACGAGCAGTACTTC	CSARDPGLGYEQYF
TRBV15	many	-	TRBJ1-1	TGTGCCACCGCTGGACAGACGACTGAAGCTTTCTTT	CATAGQTTEAFF
TRBV7-2	few	-	TRBJ1-1	TGTGCCAGCAGCTTTCACAGGGCGAACACTGAAGCTTTCTTT	CASSFHRANTEAFF
TRBV14	-	-	TRBJ2-7	TGTGCCAGCAGCCAGGGGGGCTGGCCGGATCGCGAGCAGTACTTC	CASSQGGWPDREQYF
TRBV9	few	TRBD1	TRBJ2-7	TGTGCCAGCAGCAGCCGGACAGGGGACGAGCAGTACTTC	CASSSRTGDEQYF
TRBV2	-	-	TRBJ2-5	TGTGCCAGCAGTGACAGGGATGAGACCCAGTACTTC	CASSDRDETQYF
TRBV24-1	-	TRBD2	TRBJ2-7	TGTGCCACCAGTGATTCCCAGGGGACTAGCGGGAGGCTCGAGCAGTACTTC	CATSDSQGTSGRLEQYF
TRBV24-1	few	-	TRBJ2-5	TGTGCCACCAGTGATACCCACGGCCAAGAGACCCAGTACTTC	CATSDTHGQETQYF
TRBV6-6	-	-	TRBJ2-7	TGTGCCAGCAGTTACGATTCGTCGGACGACGAGCAGTACTTC	CASSYDSSDDEQYF
TRBV29-1	-	TRBD2	TRBJ2-5	TGCAGCGTTGAGCGGACTAGTACCTCGCAAGAGACCCAGTACTTC	CSVERTSTSQETQYF
TRBV6-6	-	-	TRBJ2-7	TGTGCCAGCAGTGAACGGAGGGTGGACGAGCAGTACTTC	CASSERRVDEQYF
TRBV11-1	-	-	TRBJ1-3	TGTGCCAGCAGAACCGGACAGAGCTCTGGAAACACCATATATTTT	CASRTGQSSGNTIYF
TRBV10-3	many	-	TRBJ2-7	TGTGCCATCAGTGAGTCGACCATGGACATACCCTACGAGCAGTACTTC	CAISESTMDIPYEQYF
TRBV25-1	-	-	TRBJ1-1	TGTGCCAGCAGTTACTTGGGTACTGAAGCTTTCTTT	CASSYLGTEAFF
TRBV15	-	TRBD2	TRBJ2-5	TGTGCCATCAGGGCTAGCGGTCAAGAGACCCAGTACTTC	CAIRASGQETQYF
TRBV5-1	-	-	TRBJ1-4	TGCGCCAGCAGCTGGGGGAGGTCCGGGGAAAAACTGTTTTTT	CASSWGRSGEKLFF
TRBV7-9	-	TRBD1	TRBJ2-5	TGTGCCAGCAGCTTGTCGGGACAGCAAGAGACCCAGTACTTC	CASSLSGQQETQYF
TRBV20-1	-	TRBD1	TRBJ1-2	TGCAGTGCTCGGGACAGCCGGTCCTATGGCTACACCTTC	CSARDSRSYGYTF
TRBV2	few	-	TRBJ1-1	TGTGCCAGCAGTTACTCCACCGGCACTGAAGCTTTCTTT	CASSYSTGTEAFF
TRBV7-8	many	-	TRBJ1-1	TGTGCCAGCAGCCCCTCAGTGTTGATCGGGGCTTTCTTT	CASSPSVLIGAFF
TRBV6-1	few	-	TRBJ1-2	TGTGCCAGCAGTTACGGGCAGAGATATGGCTACACCTTC	CASSYGQRYGYTF